This TCR beta chain was retrieved from a study of T-cell reconstitution after alpha-beta-depleted transplantation in children. This clonotype was seen repeatedly, ten times or more. The CDR3 loop spans 13 amino acids. Germline loops: CDR1 ENHRY, CDR2 SYGVKD. Trimming cost V 7 bases and J 6 bases, with 10 bases left between them. A library of TCRbeta sequences, prepared with unique molecular identifiers, was generated. TCRdb redid the calling of the PCR reads with MiXCR, one entry per CDR3 protein. The data show fewer than 200,000 distinct CDR3 sequences, with more than 6.5% seen just once and around 3% held by the top ten.

This chain joins TRBV10-3 and TRBJ1-6; D call uncertain. The sequencing here drew on PBMCs from the stem cell graft donor, taken from the stem cell graft. The source of this sequence is a human donor who donated a stem cell graft to a child with Wiskott-Aldrich syndrome. The CDR3, as DNA: TGTGCCATCACCAAGGCGGGTAATTCACCCCTCCACTTT. Translating gives CAITKAGNSPLHF.